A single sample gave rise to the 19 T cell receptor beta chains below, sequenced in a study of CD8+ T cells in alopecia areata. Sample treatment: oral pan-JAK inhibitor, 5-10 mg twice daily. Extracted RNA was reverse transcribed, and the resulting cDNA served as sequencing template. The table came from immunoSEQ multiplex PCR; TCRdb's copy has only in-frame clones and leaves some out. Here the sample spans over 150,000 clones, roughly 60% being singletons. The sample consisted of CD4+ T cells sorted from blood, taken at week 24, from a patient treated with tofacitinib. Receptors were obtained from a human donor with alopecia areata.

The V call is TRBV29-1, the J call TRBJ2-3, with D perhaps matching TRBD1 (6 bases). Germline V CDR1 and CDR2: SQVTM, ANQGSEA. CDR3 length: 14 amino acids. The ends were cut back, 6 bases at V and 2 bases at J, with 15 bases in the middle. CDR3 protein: CSVLHRVLTDTQYF. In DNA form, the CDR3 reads TGCAGCGTGCTACACAGGGTACTCACAGATACGCAGTATTTT.

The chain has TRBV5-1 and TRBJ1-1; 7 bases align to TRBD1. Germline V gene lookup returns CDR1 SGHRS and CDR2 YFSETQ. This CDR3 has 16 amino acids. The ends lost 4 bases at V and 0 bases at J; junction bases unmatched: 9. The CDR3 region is CASSPDRNLLNTEAFF. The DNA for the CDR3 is TGCGCCAGCAGCCCGGACAGGAATCTCTTGAACACTGAAGCTTTCTTT.

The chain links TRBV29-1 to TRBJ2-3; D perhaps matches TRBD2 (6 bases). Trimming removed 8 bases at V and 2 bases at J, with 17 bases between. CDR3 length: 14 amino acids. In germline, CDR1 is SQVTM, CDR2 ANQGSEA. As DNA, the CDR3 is TGCAGCTCTGTTCCGGGGGATATCACAGATACGCAGTATTTT. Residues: CSSVPGDITDTQYF.

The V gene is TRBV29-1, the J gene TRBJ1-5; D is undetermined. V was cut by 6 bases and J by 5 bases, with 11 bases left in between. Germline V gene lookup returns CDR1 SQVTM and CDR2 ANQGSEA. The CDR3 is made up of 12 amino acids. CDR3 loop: CSVTVGDQPQHF. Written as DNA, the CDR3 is TGCAGCGTGACCGTCGGTGATCAGCCCCAGCATTTT.

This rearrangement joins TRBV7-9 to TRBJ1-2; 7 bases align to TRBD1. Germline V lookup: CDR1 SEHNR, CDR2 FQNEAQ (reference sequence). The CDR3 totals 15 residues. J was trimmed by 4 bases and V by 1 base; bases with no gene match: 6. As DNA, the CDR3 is TGTGCCAGCAGCTTAGAGTCGGGGACAGCCTATGGCTACACCTTC. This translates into CASSLESGTAYGYTF.

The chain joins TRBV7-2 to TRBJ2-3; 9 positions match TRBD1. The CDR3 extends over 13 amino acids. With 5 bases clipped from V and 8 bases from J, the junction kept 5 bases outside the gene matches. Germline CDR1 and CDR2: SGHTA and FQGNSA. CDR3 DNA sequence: TGTGCCAGCAGCCTAGGGACAGGGAGTACGCAGTATTTT. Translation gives CASSLGTGSTQYF.

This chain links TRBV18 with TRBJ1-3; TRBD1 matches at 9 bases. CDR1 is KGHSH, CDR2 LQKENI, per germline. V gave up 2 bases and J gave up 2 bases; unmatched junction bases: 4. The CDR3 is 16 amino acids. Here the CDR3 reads CASSPDRGSAGNTIYF. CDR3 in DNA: TGTGCCAGCTCACCAGACAGGGGGTCGGCTGGAAACACCATATATTTT.

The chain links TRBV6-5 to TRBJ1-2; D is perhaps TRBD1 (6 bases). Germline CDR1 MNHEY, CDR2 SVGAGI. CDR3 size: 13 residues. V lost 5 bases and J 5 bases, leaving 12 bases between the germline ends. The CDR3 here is CASSRQARYGYTF. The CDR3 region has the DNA TGTGCCAGCAGTCGACAGGCTAGATATGGCTACACCTTC.

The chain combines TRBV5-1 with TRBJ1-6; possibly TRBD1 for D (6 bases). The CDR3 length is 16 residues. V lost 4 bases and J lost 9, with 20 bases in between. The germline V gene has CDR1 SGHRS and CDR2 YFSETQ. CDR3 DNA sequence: TGCGCCAGCAGCCCAGGGGAGGCTAGTGGGATTTCACCCCTCCACTTT. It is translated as CASSPGEASGISPLHF.

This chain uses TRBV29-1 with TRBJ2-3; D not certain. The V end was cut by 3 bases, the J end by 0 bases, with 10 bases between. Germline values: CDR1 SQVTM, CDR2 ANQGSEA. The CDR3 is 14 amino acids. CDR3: CSVEGRPSTDTQYF. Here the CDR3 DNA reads TGCAGCGTTGAGGGTAGGCCTAGCACAGATACGCAGTATTTT.

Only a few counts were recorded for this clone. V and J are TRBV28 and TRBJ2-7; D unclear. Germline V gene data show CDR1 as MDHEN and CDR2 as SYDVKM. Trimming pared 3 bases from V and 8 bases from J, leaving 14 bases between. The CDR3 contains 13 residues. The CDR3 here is CASSFPSGWKQYF. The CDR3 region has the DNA TGTGCCAGCAGTTTTCCCTCGGGCTGGAAGCAGTACTTC.

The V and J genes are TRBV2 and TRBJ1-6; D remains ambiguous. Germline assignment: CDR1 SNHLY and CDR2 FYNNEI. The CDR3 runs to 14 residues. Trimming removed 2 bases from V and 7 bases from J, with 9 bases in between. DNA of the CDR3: TGTGCCAGCAGTGAAAGTTTCGGGAATTCACCCCTCCACTTT. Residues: CASSESFGNSPLHF. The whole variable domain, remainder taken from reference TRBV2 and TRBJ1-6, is EPEVTQTPSHQVTQMGQEVILRCVPISNHLYFYWYRQILGQKVEFLVSFYNNEISEKSEIFDDQFSVERPDGSNFTLKIRSTKLEDSAMYFCASSESFGNSPLHFGNGTRLTVT.

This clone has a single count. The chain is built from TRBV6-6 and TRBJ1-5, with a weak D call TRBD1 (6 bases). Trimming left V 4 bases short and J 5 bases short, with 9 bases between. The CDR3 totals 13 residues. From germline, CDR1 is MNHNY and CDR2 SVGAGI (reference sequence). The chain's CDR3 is CASSSRGDQPQHF. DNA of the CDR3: TGTGCCAGCAGTTCGAGGGGGGATCAGCCCCAGCATTTT.

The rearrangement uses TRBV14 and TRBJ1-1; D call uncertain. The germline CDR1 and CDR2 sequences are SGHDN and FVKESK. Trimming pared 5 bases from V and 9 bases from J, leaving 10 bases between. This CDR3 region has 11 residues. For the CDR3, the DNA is TGTGCCAGCAGCAGCCTTCGGAAAGCTTTCTTT. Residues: CASSSLRKAFF.

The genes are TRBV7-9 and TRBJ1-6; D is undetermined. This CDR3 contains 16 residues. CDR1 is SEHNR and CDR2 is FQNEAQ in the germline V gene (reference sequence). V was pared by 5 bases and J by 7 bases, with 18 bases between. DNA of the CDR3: TGTGCCAGCAGCACAACCGGGCTCCTCGGAAATTCACCCCTCCACTTT. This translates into CASSTTGLLGNSPLHF.

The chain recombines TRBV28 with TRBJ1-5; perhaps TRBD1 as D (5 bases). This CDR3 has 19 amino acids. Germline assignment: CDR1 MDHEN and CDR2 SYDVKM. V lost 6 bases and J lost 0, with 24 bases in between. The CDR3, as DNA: TGTGCCAGCAGCAGAAGTTTGGCCGGGACTGCCTATAGCAATCAGCCCCAGCATTTT. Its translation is CASSRSLAGTAYSNQPQHF.

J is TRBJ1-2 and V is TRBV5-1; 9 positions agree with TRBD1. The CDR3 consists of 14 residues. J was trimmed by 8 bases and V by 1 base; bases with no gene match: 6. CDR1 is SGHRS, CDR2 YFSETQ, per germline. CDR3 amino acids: CASSLTDRGEGYTF. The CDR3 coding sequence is TGCGCCAGCAGCTTGACGGACAGGGGTGAAGGCTACACCTTC.

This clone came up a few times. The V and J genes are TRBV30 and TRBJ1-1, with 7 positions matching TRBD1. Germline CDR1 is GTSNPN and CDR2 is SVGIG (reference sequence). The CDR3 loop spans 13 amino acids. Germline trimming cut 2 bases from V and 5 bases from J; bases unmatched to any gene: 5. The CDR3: CAWSTTGVTEAFF. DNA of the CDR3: TGTGCCTGGAGTACCACAGGGGTTACTGAAGCTTTCTTT.

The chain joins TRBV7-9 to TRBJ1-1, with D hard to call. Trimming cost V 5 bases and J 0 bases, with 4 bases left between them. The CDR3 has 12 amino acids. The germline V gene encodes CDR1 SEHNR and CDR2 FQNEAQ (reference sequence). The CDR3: CASSLLNTEAFF. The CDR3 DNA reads TGTGCCAGCAGCCTCCTGAACACTGAAGCTTTCTTT. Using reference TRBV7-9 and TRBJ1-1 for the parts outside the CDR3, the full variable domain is DTGVSQNPRHKITKRGQNVTFRCDPISEHNRLYWYRQTLGQGPEFLTYFQNEAQLEKSRLLSDRFSAERPKGSFSTLEIQRTEQGDSAMYLCASSLLNTEAFFGQGTRLTVV.